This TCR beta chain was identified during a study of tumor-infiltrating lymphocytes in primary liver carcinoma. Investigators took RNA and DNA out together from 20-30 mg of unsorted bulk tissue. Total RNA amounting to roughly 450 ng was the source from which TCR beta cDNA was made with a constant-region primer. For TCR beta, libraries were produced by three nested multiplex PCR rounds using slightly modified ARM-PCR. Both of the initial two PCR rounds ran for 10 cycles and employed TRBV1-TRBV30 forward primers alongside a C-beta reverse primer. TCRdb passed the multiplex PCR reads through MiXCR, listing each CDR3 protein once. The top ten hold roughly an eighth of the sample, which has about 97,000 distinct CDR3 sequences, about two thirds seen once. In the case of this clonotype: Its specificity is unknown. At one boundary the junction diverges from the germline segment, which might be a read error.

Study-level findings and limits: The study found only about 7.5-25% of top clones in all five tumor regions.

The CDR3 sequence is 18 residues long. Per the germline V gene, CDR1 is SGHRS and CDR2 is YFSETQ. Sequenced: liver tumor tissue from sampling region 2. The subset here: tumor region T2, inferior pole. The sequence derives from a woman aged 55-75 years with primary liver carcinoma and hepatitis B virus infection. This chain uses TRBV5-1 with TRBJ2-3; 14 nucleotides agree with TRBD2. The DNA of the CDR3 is TGCGCCAGCAGCCACTGGACTAGCGGGAGGACTAGCATAGATACGCAGTATTTT. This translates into CASSHWTSGRTSIDTQYF.